This T cell receptor beta chain came from a study of blood T cell repertoires in COVID-19 (dated by TCRdb to 2019 to 2021). In the study overall: The collaborator samples originated in the United States, Italy and Spain and spanned the acute and convalescent phases of COVID-19. Subjects who had been exposed to COVID-19, were actively infected with it, or had recovered from it provided the deeply sampled blood TCRbeta repertoires that made up the dataset. The sample metadata nearly always contained a de-identified subject ID, COVID-19 status, age in years and sex. Samples came from the ongoing ImmuneRACE study (first 160 participants) plus 1,254 subjects from 6 global collaborators. Where HLA class I and class II types were available, the types were taken from metadata supplied by the sample provider, not from assay-based typing. The material from the prospective study consisted of cDNA or gDNA derived from T cells, B-cell-depleted T cells, or PBMCs. A freely available public database, intended as a resource for researchers studying the immune response to SARS-CoV-2, is where the repertoires were released.

Comments on this clone: Its antigen remains undetermined. There are no base qualities to consult, and no much larger clone falls within one base.

What the authors observed across the whole study: Clinical and demographic metadata were provided uncurated, with the amount varying by source and participant.

Each collaborating institution followed its own protocols to collect whole blood in K2EDTA tubes. For TCRbeta analysis, collaborators shipped samples as frozen whole blood, isolated PBMCs, or DNA extracted from either of those sample types. From its cysteine to its phenylalanine, the CDR3 spans 15 amino acids. The DNA shown is the 45-base CDR3, in frame from base 1. Via the germline V gene, CDR1 is SGHTA and CDR2 FQGTGA. V is cut back by 5 bases and J by 5 bases, with 5 bases in the junction unmatched. The immunoSEQ Assay, a bias-controlled multiplex PCR, was used to amplify TCRbeta CDR3 regions from genomic DNA. Per the original workflow: The number of nucleated cells in each sample was estimated from the amplification of reference gene primers within the assay. To quantify the absolute abundance of each unique TCRbeta CDR3 rearrangement, sequence reads were collapsed and filtered. Productive Simpson clonality was computed per sample as the square root of Simpson's diversity index over productive rearrangements. This immuneACCESS table, as held by TCRdb, lists in-frame sequences with V and J called but not all clones. Of the missing ones, under half trace to an unresolved V gene in checked studies; the others have no known cause. Clone size and the V and J calls come from that table; the DNA yielded D and trimming. The sample data list roughly 68,000 clones, and just over 85% of these were observed just once. Approximately 5% of the sample comes from the top ten.

The receptor was derived from a human donor in a cohort sampled during active COVID-19. Sequenced: peripheral blood. The chain is assembled from TRBV7-3 and TRBJ2-2; 10 central nucleotides agree with TRBD1. The DNA is TGTGCCAGCAGCCATGGGGGACAGGGGACCGGGGAGCTGTTTTTT. This yields the protein CASSHGGQGTGELFF.